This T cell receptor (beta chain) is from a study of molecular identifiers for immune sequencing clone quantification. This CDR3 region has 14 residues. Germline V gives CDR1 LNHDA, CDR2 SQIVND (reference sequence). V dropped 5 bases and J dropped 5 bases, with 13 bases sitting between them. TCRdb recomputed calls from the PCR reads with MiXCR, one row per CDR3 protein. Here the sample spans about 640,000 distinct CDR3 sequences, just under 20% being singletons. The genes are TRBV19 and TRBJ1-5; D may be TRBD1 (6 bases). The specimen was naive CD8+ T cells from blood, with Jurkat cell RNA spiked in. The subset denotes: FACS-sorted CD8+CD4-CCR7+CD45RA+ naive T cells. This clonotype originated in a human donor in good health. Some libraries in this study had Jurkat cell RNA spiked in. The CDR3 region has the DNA TGTGCCAGTAGTCCGGGGGGGCTCGATCAGCCCCAGCATTTT. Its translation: CASSPGGLDQPQHF. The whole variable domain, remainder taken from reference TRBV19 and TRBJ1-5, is DGGITQSPKYLFRKEGQNVTLSCEQNLNHDAMYWYRQDPGQGLRLIYYSQIVNDFQKGDIAEGYSVSREKKESFPLTVTSAQKNPTAFYLCASSPGGLDQPQHFGDGTRLSIL.